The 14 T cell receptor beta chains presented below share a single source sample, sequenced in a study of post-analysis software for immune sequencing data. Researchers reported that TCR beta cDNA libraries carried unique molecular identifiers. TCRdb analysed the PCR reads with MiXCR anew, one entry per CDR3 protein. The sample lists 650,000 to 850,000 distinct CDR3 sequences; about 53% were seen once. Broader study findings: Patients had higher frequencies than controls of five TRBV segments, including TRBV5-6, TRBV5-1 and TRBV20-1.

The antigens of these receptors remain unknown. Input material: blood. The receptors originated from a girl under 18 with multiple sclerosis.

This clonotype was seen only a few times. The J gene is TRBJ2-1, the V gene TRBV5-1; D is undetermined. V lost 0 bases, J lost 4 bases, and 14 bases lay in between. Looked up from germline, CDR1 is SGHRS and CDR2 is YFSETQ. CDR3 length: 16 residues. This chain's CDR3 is CASSLAVANPYNEQFF. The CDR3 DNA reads TGCGCCAGCAGCTTGGCCGTAGCAAACCCTTACAATGAGCAGTTCTTC.

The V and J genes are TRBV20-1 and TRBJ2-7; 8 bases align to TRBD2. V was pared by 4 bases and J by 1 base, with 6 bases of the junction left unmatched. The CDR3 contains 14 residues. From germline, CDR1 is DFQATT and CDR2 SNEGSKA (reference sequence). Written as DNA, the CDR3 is TGCAGTGCTACTGGGACTAGTTCATCCTACGAGCAGTACTTC. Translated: CSATGTSSSYEQYF.

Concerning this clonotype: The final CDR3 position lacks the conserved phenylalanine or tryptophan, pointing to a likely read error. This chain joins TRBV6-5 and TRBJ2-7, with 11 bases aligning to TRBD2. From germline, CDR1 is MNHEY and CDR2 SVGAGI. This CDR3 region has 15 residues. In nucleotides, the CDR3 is TGTACCAGTGCCGAACTAGCGGGAGAGTCCTACGAGCAGTACCTC. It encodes CTSAELAGESYEQYL.

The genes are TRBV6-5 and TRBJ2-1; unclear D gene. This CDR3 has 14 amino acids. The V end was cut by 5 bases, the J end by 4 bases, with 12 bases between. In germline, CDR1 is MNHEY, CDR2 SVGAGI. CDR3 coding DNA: TGTGCCAGCAGTGAAGCTGGACCTTACAATGAGCAGTTCTTC. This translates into CASSEAGPYNEQFF.

The CDR3 DNA follows: TGCAGTGCTAGAAGGGGAGAAGGGCCTCCCTACGAGCAGTACTTC. Translation gives CSARRGEGPPYEQYF. J is TRBJ2-7 and V is TRBV20-1; D is tentatively TRBD1 or TRBD2 (5 bases each). Germline-derived CDR1 and CDR2 are DFQATT and SNEGSKA (reference sequence). The CDR3 runs to 15 residues. Trimming removed 2 bases from V and 2 bases from J, with 16 bases in between.

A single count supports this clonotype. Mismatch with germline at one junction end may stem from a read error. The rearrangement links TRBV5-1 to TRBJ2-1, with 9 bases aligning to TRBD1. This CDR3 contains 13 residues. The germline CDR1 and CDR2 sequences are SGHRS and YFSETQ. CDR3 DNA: TGCGCCAGCAGCAGACAGGGGGGCGATGAGCGGTTCTTC. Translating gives CASSRQGGDERFF.

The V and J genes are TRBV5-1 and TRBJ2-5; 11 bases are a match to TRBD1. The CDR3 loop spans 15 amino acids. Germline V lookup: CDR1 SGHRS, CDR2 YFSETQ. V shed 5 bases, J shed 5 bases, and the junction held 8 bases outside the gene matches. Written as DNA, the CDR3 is TGCGCCAGCAGAACGGACAGGGGGCTGGAGGAGACCCAGTACTTC. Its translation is CASRTDRGLEETQYF. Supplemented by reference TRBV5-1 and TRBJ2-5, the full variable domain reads KAGVTQTPRYLIKTRGQQVTLSCSPISGHRSVSWYQQTPGQGLQFLFEYFSETQRNKGNFPGRFSGRQFSNSRSEMNVSTLELGDSALYLCASRTDRGLEETQYFGPGTRLLVL.

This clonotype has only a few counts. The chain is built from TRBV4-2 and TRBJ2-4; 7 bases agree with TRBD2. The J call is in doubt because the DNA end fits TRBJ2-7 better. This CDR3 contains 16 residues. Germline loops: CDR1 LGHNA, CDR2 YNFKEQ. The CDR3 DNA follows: TGTGCCAGCAGCCCAGCTCGGGGGGTAAGTGCGGACGAGCAGTACTTC. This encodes CASSPARGVSADEQYF.

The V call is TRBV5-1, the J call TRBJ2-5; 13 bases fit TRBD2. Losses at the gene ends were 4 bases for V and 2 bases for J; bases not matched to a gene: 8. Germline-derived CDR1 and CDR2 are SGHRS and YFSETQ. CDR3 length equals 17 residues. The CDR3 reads CASSKTGTSGIQETQYF. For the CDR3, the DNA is TGCGCCAGCAGCAAAACCGGGACTAGCGGGATTCAAGAGACCCAGTACTTC.

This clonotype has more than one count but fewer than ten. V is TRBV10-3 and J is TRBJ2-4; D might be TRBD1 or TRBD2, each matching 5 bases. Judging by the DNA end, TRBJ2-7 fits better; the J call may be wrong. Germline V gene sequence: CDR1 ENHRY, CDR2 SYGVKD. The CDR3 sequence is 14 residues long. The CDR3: CAISEEGRAYEQYF. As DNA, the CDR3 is TGTGCCATCAGTGAGGAGGGCAGGGCTTACGAGCAGTACTTC.

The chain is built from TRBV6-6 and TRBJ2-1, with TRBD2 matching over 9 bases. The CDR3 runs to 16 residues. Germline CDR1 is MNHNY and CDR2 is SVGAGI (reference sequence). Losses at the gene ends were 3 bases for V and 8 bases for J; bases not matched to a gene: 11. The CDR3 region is CASSYSGTSTYDEQFF. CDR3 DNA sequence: TGTGCCAGCAGTTATTCGGGGACTAGCACTTATGATGAGCAGTTCTTC.

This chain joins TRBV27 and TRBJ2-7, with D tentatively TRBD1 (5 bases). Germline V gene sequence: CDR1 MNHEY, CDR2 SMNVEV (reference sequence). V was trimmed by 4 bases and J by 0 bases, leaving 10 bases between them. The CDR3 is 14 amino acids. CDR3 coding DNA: TGTGCCAGCAGTTCCTACAGGAGCTCCTACGAGCAGTACTTC. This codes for CASSSYRSSYEQYF.

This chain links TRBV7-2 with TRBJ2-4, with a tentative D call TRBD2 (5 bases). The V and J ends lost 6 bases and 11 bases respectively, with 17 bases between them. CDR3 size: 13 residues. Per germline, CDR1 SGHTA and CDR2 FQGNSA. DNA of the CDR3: TGTGCCAGCAGTTCCATCCAAGCGGCCGTTCAGTACTTC. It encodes CASSSIQAAVQYF.

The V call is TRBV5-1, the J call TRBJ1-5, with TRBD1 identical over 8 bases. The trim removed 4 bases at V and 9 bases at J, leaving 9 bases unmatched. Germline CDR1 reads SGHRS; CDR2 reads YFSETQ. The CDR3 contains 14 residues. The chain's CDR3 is CASSIRTGRGPQHF. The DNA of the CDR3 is TGCGCCAGCAGCATCAGGACAGGGCGAGGGCCCCAGCATTTT. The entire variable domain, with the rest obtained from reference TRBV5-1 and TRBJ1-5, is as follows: KAGVTQTPRYLIKTRGQQVTLSCSPISGHRSVSWYQQTPGQGLQFLFEYFSETQRNKGNFPGRFSGRQFSNSRSEMNVSTLELGDSALYLCASSIRTGRGPQHFGDGTRLSIL.